Below are 18 T cell receptor beta chains sequenced from a single sample in a study of naive CD8 T cells in extremely preterm neonates. Cord blood came from elective full-term cesareans at about 37-42 weeks without labor or membrane rupture. Profiling relied on immunoSEQ multiplex PCR, and the TCRdb table lists in-frame clones only, not all of them. This table has more than 7,000 clones, roughly 92% appearing once. Specimen: naive CD8+ T cells from cord blood. Receptors were obtained from a newborn in good health.

In nucleotides, the CDR3 is TGCAGCGTTGAAGATACAGGGAGGGGCTACGAGCAGTACTTC. Translated: CSVEDTGRGYEQYF. The rearrangement joins TRBV29-1 to TRBJ2-7; the D gene is possibly TRBD2 (7 bases). V lost 0 bases and J 3 bases, leaving 12 bases between the germline ends. The CDR3 extends over 14 amino acids. The germline gives CDR1 SQVTM, CDR2 ANQGSEA.

This chain uses TRBV4-1 with TRBJ2-7; 9 positions match TRBD1. V dropped 0 bases and J dropped 3; count of bases not matched to a gene: 6. CDR1 is MGHRA, CDR2 YSYEKL, per germline. This CDR3 comprises 16 residues. CDR3 region: CASSQDATGGYYEQYF. The CDR3 DNA sequence: TGCGCCAGCAGCCAAGATGCGACAGGGGGTTACTACGAGCAGTACTTC.

V and J are TRBV19 and TRBJ2-7, with TRBD1 matching 9 bases. V trimming: 5 bases; J trimming: 1 base; junction bases outside the gene matches: 6. This CDR3 contains 15 residues. Germline lookup yields CDR1 LNHDA and CDR2 SQIVND (reference sequence). The DNA for the CDR3 is TGTGCCAGTAGTGTGGGACAGGGTGTTTCCTACGAGCAGTACTTC. This gives the protein CASSVGQGVSYEQYF.

The chain combines TRBV9 with TRBJ2-1; 12 positions match TRBD2. Germline V gene data show CDR1 as SGDLS and CDR2 as YYNGEE. V lost 4 bases to trimming and J lost 5 bases; unmatched junction nucleotides: 10. The CDR3 has 17 residues. The CDR3, as DNA: TGTGCCAGCAGCTTAACCCCTAGCGGGAGGGCCAACAATGAGCAGTTCTTC. Its protein product is CASSLTPSGRANNEQFF.

V is TRBV5-6 and J is TRBJ1-4; 11 bases are shared with TRBD1. The V segment lost 4 bases and the J segment 7 bases; nucleotides outside the gene matches: 3. Germline V gene sequence: CDR1 SGHDT, CDR2 YYEEEE. The length of the CDR3 is 14 residues. The CDR3 protein is CASSKGQGVEKLFF. CDR3 sequence (DNA): TGTGCCAGCAGCAAGGGACAGGGGGTTGAAAAACTGTTTTTT.

V usage is TRBV27 and J usage is TRBJ2-1; maybe TRBD1 (6 bases). V was trimmed by 8 bases and J by 5 bases, leaving 13 bases between them. Looked up from germline, CDR1 is MNHEY and CDR2 is SMNVEV (reference sequence). The CDR3 consists of 13 residues. CDR3 loop: CASGIGGDNEQFF. The CDR3 DNA is TGTGCCAGCGGAATAGGGGGTGACAATGAGCAGTTCTTC.

CDR3 loop: CASSVGGGSTDTQYF. The CDR3 DNA reads TGTGCCAGCAGCGTAGGAGGGGGAAGCACAGATACGCAGTATTTT. The V and J genes are TRBV9 and TRBJ2-3; a possible D gene is TRBD1 (6 bases). V lost 0 bases to trimming and J lost 0 bases, with 8 bases between them. The V gene's germline CDR1 is SGDLS and CDR2 YYNGEE. The CDR3 consists of 15 residues.

The chain couples TRBV27 to TRBJ2-1; D not resolved. CDR3 length: 14 amino acids. Trimming left V 1 base short and J 0 bases short, with 4 bases between. CDR1 is MNHEY and CDR2 is SMNVEV in the germline V gene (reference sequence). CDR3 sequence reads: CASSLYSSYNEQFF. The DNA for the CDR3 is TGTGCCAGCAGTTTATACAGCTCCTACAATGAGCAGTTCTTC.

The chain is built from TRBV6-6 and TRBJ2-7; D is possibly TRBD1 (5 bases). Germline V lookup: CDR1 MNHNY, CDR2 SVGAGI (reference sequence). The ends were cut back, 6 bases at V and 1 base at J, with 16 bases in the middle. This CDR3 region has 15 residues. CDR3 residues: CASSQQAISSYEQYF. For the CDR3, the DNA is TGTGCCAGCAGCCAACAGGCCATCTCATCCTACGAGCAGTACTTC.

V usage is TRBV6-5 and J usage is TRBJ2-1; 7 nucleotides match TRBD1. Germline V gene sequence: CDR1 MNHEY, CDR2 SVGAGI. CDR3 length equals 12 residues. The junction had 0 bases not matched to a gene; V was cut back by 4 bases and J by 6 bases. The CDR3 region has the DNA TGTGCCAGCAGTTCAGGGGGCAATGAGCAGTTCTTC. Residues: CASSSGGNEQFF.

The chain has TRBV27 and TRBJ2-7; 7 positions agree with TRBD2. The CDR3 runs to 15 residues. Germline values: CDR1 MNHEY, CDR2 SMNVEV (reference sequence). V shed 4 bases and J 2 bases; nucleotides not matched to a gene: 8. DNA for the CDR3: TGTGCCAGCAGTTCACTAGCGCTATCTACCTACGAGCAGTACTTC. The encoded protein is CASSSLALSTYEQYF.

J is TRBJ1-6 and V is TRBV2; no clear D gene. The CDR3 is made up of 11 amino acids. Trimming pared 8 bases from V and 8 bases from J, leaving 7 bases between. Looked up from germline, CDR1 is SNHLY and CDR2 is FYNNEI. The CDR3 protein is CASFGDSPLHF. CDR3 DNA: TGTGCCAGCTTCGGGGATTCACCCCTCCACTTT.

The chain employs TRBV18 and TRBJ2-1; the match to TRBD1 covers 10 bases. Germline loops: CDR1 KGHSH, CDR2 LQKENI. The CDR3 contains 15 residues. V dropped 3 bases and J dropped 5; count of bases not matched to a gene: 4. The DNA for the CDR3 is TGTGCCAGCTCACCTGACAGGGGGCCCAACAATGAGCAGTTCTTC. Its protein product is CASSPDRGPNNEQFF.

The chain couples TRBV7-9 to TRBJ2-7; 10 bases agree with TRBD2. The CDR3 consists of 15 residues. V lost 3 bases to trimming and J lost 3 bases; unmatched junction nucleotides: 5. Germline values: CDR1 SEHNR, CDR2 FQNEAQ (reference sequence). The CDR3 DNA sequence: TGTGCCAGCAGCTTTTCGCCTAGCGGGAGCTACGAGCAGTACTTC. Its protein product is CASSFSPSGSYEQYF. Drawing the rest from reference TRBV7-9 and TRBJ2-7, the complete variable domain is DTGVSQNPRHKITKRGQNVTFRCDPISEHNRLYWYRQTLGQGPEFLTYFQNEAQLEKSRLLSDRFSAERPKGSFSTLEIQRTEQGDSAMYLCASSFSPSGSYEQYFGPGTRLTVT.

The chain is built from TRBV25-1 and TRBJ1-2, with 8 bases identical to TRBD1. The CDR3 runs 13 residues. CDR1 and CDR2 from the germline V gene are MGHDK and SYGVNS. The trim removed 5 bases at V and 5 bases at J, leaving 4 bases unmatched. CDR3 sequence reads: CASSRGQVYGYTF. The CDR3 DNA reads as TGTGCCAGCAGTCGGGGACAGGTTTATGGCTACACCTTC.

The J gene is TRBJ2-7, the V gene TRBV27, with TRBD1 matching over 9 bases. The CDR3 has 15 amino acids. The germline gives CDR1 MNHEY, CDR2 SMNVEV (reference sequence). V dropped 4 bases and J dropped 2; count of bases not matched to a gene: 6. CDR3 sequence (DNA): TGTGCCAGCAGTTGGGGAGGACAGGGGACCTACGAGCAGTACTTC. Amino acids: CASSWGGQGTYEQYF.

This rearrangement joins TRBV7-6 to TRBJ2-1; TRBD2 matches 10 bases. The CDR3 has 14 residues. Germline V CDR1 and CDR2: SGHVS, FNYEAQ. Losses at the gene ends were 3 bases for V and 6 bases for J; bases not matched to a gene: 2. The CDR3 spells CASSFSSGSNEQFF. DNA for the CDR3: TGTGCCAGCAGCTTTTCTAGCGGGAGCAATGAGCAGTTCTTC. The whole variable domain, remainder taken from reference TRBV7-6 and TRBJ2-1, is GAGVSQSPRYKVTKRGQDVALRCDPISGHVSLYWYRQALGQGPEFLTYFNYEAQQDKSGLPNDRFSAERPEGSISTLTIQRTEQRDSAMYRCASSFSSGSNEQFFGPGTRLTVL.

This clone appeared a single time. The junction differs from germline at one of its ends, possibly a read error. The rearrangement uses TRBV2 and TRBJ2-7; D gene ambiguous. The CDR3 is 11 residues long. Germline CDR1 reads SNHLY; CDR2 reads FYNNEI. The CDR3 loop is CASSEGRNSKF. The CDR3, as DNA: TGTGCCAGCAGTGAAGGGCGGAATAGTAAATTC.